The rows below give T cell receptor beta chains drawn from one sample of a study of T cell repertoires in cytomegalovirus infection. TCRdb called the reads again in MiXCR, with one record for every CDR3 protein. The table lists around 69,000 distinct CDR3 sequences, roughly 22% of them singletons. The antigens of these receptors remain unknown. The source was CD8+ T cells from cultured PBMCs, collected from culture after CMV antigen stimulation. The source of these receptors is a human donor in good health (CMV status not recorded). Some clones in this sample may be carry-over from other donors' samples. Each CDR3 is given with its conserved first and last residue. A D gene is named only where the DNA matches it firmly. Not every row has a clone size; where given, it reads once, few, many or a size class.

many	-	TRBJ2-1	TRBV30	TGTGCCTGGAGCGGTTTTCCAGGCCGGCGGGATGAGCAGTTCTTC	CAWSGFPGRRDEQFF
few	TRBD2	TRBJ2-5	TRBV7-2	TGTGCCAGCAGCCCCAGACTAGCGGGGAATGCGGAGACCCAGTACTTC	CASSPRLAGNAETQYF
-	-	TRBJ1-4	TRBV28	TGTGCCAGCAGTTTATCGGCAGGGGCCCGAAAACTGTTTTTT	CASSLSAGARKLFF
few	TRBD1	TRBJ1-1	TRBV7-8	TGTGCCAGCAGCTTCAAGCCGACAGGGATTTTGGCTGAAGCTTTCTTT	CASSFKPTGILAEAFF
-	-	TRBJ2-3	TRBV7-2	TGTGCCAGCAGCTTACGGGGAGAGGGAAGGACAGATACGCAGTATTTT	CASSLRGEGRTDTQYF
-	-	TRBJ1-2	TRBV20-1	TGCAGTGCTAGAGACCAAGGCCTTAACTATGGCTACACCTTC	CSARDQGLNYGYTF
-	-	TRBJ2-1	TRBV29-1	TGCAGCGTTGTCGGCAGGGAGCAGTTCTTC	CSVVGREQFF
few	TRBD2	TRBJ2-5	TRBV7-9	TGTGCCAGCAGCCGACCGGGACTAGCGGGCCCTCTCCAAGAGACCCAGTACTTC	CASSRPGLAGPLQETQYF
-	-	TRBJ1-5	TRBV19	TGTGCCAGTAGTATTCTGCTTTTCGGCAATCAGCCCCAGCATTTT	CASSILLFGNQPQHF
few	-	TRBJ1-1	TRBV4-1	TGCGCCAGCAGCCAAGAGTTGTCGGTCCTTGAAGCTTTCTTT	CASSQELSVLEAFF
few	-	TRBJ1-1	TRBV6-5	TGTGCCAGCAGCCATCAGAACACTGAAGCTTTCTTT	CASSHQNTEAFF
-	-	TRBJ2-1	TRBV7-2	TGTGCCAGCAGCGTTGGAGGGGGGATTATTTACAATGAGCAGTTCTTC	CASSVGGGIIYNEQFF
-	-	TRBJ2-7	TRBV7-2	TGTGCCAGCAGAGTACCGGGGCGCCTTGCCTACGAGCAGTACTTC	CASRVPGRLAYEQYF
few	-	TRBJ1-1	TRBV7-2	TGTGCCAGCAGCTTAATGGTCGGGGAGGGCACTGAAGCTTTCTTT	CASSLMVGEGTEAFF
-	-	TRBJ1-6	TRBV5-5	TGTGCCAGCAGCTTGTCGGCAGACCCTTATAATTCACCCCTCCACTTT	CASSLSADPYNSPLHF
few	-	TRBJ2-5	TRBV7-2	TGTGCCAGCAGCTTAGGTGGGGGAAGGCAAGAGACCCAGTACTTC	CASSLGGGRQETQYF
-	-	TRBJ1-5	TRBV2	TGTGCCAGTGGTTCTGGTCCCGTATATCAGCCCCAGCATTTT	CASGSGPVYQPQHF
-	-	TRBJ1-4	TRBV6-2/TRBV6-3	TGTGCCAGCAGCTTGAGACAGGATGAAAAACTGTTTTTT	CASSLRQDEKLFF